A single sample is the source of the 22 T cell receptor beta chains below, sequenced in a study of identical twins (dated by TCRdb to 2015 to 2016). Library creation used 5' RACE. Reads for this sample came from an Illumina HiSeq 2000. TCRdb trimmed public reads at Q25 via fastp, called clones via MiXCR and kept in-frame beta chains. Every entry covers one CDR3 protein and lists the most common genes and DNA from its rows. In all, the sample holds hundreds of thousands of distinct CDR3 sequences, and about 12% of those were seen once. The ten largest clones capture about 1.5% of the sample. This sample also belongs to another study, concerning yellow fever vaccine responses in identical twins.

Sequenced material: PBMCs. The receptors shown here come from a woman under 30 in good health.

This clonotype was seen a handful of times. The chain employs TRBV5-1 and TRBJ2-5; TRBD1 aligns across 8 bases. The CDR3 is 14 residues long. CDR1 SGHRS and CDR2 YFSETQ come from the germline V gene. V was clipped by 4 bases and J by 5 bases; unmatched bases: 7. CDR3 residues: CASSKDRVGETQYF. The CDR3 DNA sequence: TGCGCCAGCAGCAAGGACAGGGTAGGGGAGACCCAGTACTTC. Full variable domain (rest looked up from reference TRBV5-1 and TRBJ2-5): KAGVTQTPRYLIKTRGQQVTLSCSPISGHRSVSWYQQTPGQGLQFLFEYFSETQRNKGNFPGRFSGRQFSNSRSEMNVSTLELGDSALYLCASSKDRVGETQYFGPGTRLLVL.

The V and J genes are TRBV2 and TRBJ2-7; D unclear. V shed 4 bases and J shed 0 bases, with 10 bases lying between them. Per the germline V gene, CDR1 is SNHLY and CDR2 is FYNNEI. This CDR3 spans 14 amino acids. CDR3 in amino acids: CASSVGRFSYEQYF. The CDR3 nucleotides read TGTGCCAGCAGTGTTGGCCGGTTCTCCTACGAGCAGTACTTC.

V is TRBV20-1 and J is TRBJ1-2; a possible D gene is TRBD1 (5 bases). The CDR3 totals 14 residues. Germline CDR1 reads DFQATT; CDR2 reads SNEGSKA (reference sequence). Between the trimmed V and J ends, which lost 5 bases and 4 bases, there was a span of 17 bases. DNA of the CDR3: TGCAGTGCTTGGGCCCTATGGGGGTCCTATGGCTACACCTTC. Translating it yields CSAWALWGSYGYTF.

The table lists this clonotype with a few counts. This chain connects TRBV20-1 to TRBJ1-1; D may be TRBD1 (6 bases). Germline-derived CDR1 and CDR2 are DFQATT and SNEGSKA (reference sequence). There are 13 residues in the CDR3. Trimming removed 0 bases at V and 4 bases at J, with 9 bases between. Written as DNA, the CDR3 is TGCAGTGCTAGAGATGGGGGGGCCACTGAAGCTTTCTTT. Residues: CSARDGGATEAFF.

The gene calls are TRBV7-9 and TRBJ2-7, with D possibly being TRBD1 or TRBD2 (5 bases each). The CDR3 is made up of 12 amino acids. Germline CDR1 reads SEHNR; CDR2 reads FQNEAQ (reference sequence). V was clipped by 2 bases and J by 10 bases, with 12 bases between them. CDR3 sequence (DNA): TGTGCCAGCAGCTTACGGGACGGGTCCCAGTACGTC. It translates to CASSLRDGSQYV.

A few counts support this clonotype. The J gene is TRBJ2-7, the V gene TRBV28, with 12 positions matching TRBD1. This CDR3 contains 15 residues. Germline loops: CDR1 MDHEN, CDR2 SYDVKM. V was pared by 5 bases and J by 7 bases, with 9 bases of the junction left unmatched. CDR3 sequence reads: CASSPRRDRGHEQYF. The CDR3 bases are TGTGCCAGCAGTCCACGACGGGACAGGGGGCATGAGCAGTACTTC. Supplemented by reference TRBV28 and TRBJ2-7, the full variable domain reads DVKVTQSSRYLVKRTGEKVFLECVQDMDHENMFWYRQDPGLGLRLIYFSYDVKMKEKGDIPEGYSVSREKKERFSLILESASTNQTSMYLCASSPRRDRGHEQYFGPGTRLTVT.

This clonotype was seen at least ten times. The junction and the germline gene differ at one end; a read error may be behind it. This chain links TRBV3-1 with TRBJ2-1; D remains unclear. The CDR3 loop spans 12 amino acids. Per the germline V gene, CDR1 is LGHDT and CDR2 is YNNKEL (reference sequence). The chain's CDR3 is CASSQVGNEQFF. The CDR3 DNA sequence: TGCGCCAGCAGCCAAGTGGGTAATGAGCAGTTCTTC.

This clonotype occurred a few times. The chain carries TRBV27 and TRBJ2-2; no definite D call. The CDR3 has 14 amino acids. V lost 4 bases to trimming and J lost 3 bases, with 9 bases between them. Per germline, CDR1 MNHEY and CDR2 SMNVEV (reference sequence). Here the CDR3 DNA reads TGTGCCAGCAGTTACGTCCCCTACACCGGGGAGCTGTTTTTT. Amino acid sequence: CASSYVPYTGELFF.

The V and J genes are TRBV11-2 and TRBJ2-7, with 11 bases identical to TRBD2. V was clipped by 1 base and J by 5 bases; unmatched bases: 4. The germline CDR1 and CDR2 sequences are SGHAT and FQNNGV. The CDR3 runs 15 residues. The CDR3 loop reads CASSLVAGGFHEQYV. In DNA form, the CDR3 reads TGTGCCAGCAGCTTAGTAGCGGGGGGGTTCCACGAGCAGTACGTC.

This clonotype was observed a handful of times. The chain recombines TRBV19 with TRBJ2-3; maybe TRBD2 (6 bases). Germline loops: CDR1 LNHDA, CDR2 SQIVND (reference sequence). V shed 8 bases and J shed 4 bases, with 10 bases lying between them. The CDR3 consists of 12 residues. CDR3 sequence (DNA): TGTGCCAGTGGGCGGGGTCCAGATACGCAGTATTTT. Translation gives CASGRGPDTQYF. The variable domain in full, with the rest retrieved from reference TRBV19 and TRBJ2-3, is DGGITQSPKYLFRKEGQNVTLSCEQNLNHDAMYWYRQDPGQGLRLIYYSQIVNDFQKGDIAEGYSVSREKKESFPLTVTSAQKNPTAFYLCASGRGPDTQYFGPGTRLTVL.

The chain joins TRBV4-1 to TRBJ2-7, with 12 bases matching TRBD2. J gave up 5 bases and V 3 bases, and 11 bases lay outside the gene matches. The CDR3 has 17 amino acids. Germline V gives CDR1 MGHRA, CDR2 YSYEKL. CDR3 residues: CASSHDGLAGFGNEQYF. CDR3 DNA sequence: TGCGCCAGCAGCCACGACGGACTAGCGGGATTTGGGAACGAGCAGTACTTC.

This clonotype was seen only a few times. J is TRBJ1-4 and V is TRBV15, with TRBD1 matching 9 bases. Trimming at V came to 5 bases and at J to 7 bases, leaving 5 bases not matched to a gene. Germline CDR1 reads LNHNV; CDR2 reads YYDKDF (reference sequence). The CDR3 sequence is 14 residues long. The CDR3 coding sequence is TGTGCCACCAGCTTTGGACAGGGGCTTGAAAAACTGTTTTTT. This codes for CATSFGQGLEKLFF.

The genes are TRBV10-2 and TRBJ1-5; D might be TRBD1 (5 bases). The CDR3 runs 13 residues. Germline loops: CDR1 WSHSY, CDR2 SAAADI. The germline V and J ends were trimmed by 11 bases and 1 base, with 12 bases remaining between them. CDR3 protein: CAGGGRSNQPQHF. CDR3 sequence (DNA): TGCGCCGGGGGGGGAAGAAGCAATCAGCCCCAGCATTTT.

The chain uses TRBV15 and TRBJ1-5; the D is unclear. This CDR3 comprises 17 residues. The germline V gene encodes CDR1 LNHNV and CDR2 YYDKDF (reference sequence). Trimming took off 0 bases at V and 0 bases at J, with 12 bases between the two ends. CDR3: CATSRDLVVNSNQPQHF. CDR3 nucleotide sequence: TGTGCCACCAGCAGAGATCTGGTTGTGAATAGCAATCAGCCCCAGCATTTT.

In its sample, this clonotype was seen a few times. The gene calls are TRBV11-2 and TRBJ1-6; 7 nucleotides agree with TRBD1. Trimming took 5 bases from V and 8 from J; bases not matched to a gene: 6. The CDR3 totals 14 residues. Germline CDR1 reads SGHAT; CDR2 reads FQNNGV. CDR3 in amino acids: CASSNRGGDSPLHF. The DNA of the CDR3 is TGTGCCAGCAGCAACAGGGGTGGGGATTCACCCCTCCACTTT.

This chain uses TRBV18 with TRBJ1-2; D not certain. V lost 3 bases to trimming and J lost 2 bases, with 10 bases between them. The CDR3 covers 14 residues. In germline, CDR1 is KGHSH, CDR2 LQKENI. The CDR3 spells CASSPRDFNYGYTF. The DNA of the CDR3 is TGTGCCAGCTCACCCCGGGATTTCAACTATGGCTACACCTTC.

With respect to this clonotype: This CDR3 fails to terminate in the conserved phenylalanine or tryptophan, so it likely reflects a read error. The chain uses TRBV7-2 and TRBJ2-4; D is unclear. V lost 5 bases and J 0 bases, leaving 17 bases between the germline ends. This CDR3 contains 17 residues. Germline loops: CDR1 SGHTA, CDR2 FQGNSA. The CDR3, as DNA: TGTGCCAGCAGCCCCCGGCTGCAGCTACTAGCCAAAAACATTCAGTACTAC. This gives the protein CASSPRLQLLAKNIQYY.

V gene TRBV10-2 combines with J gene TRBJ2-1, with a weak D call TRBD1 (6 bases). V shed 8 bases and J shed 5 bases, with 10 bases lying between them. The CDR3 runs to 12 residues. The germline V gene has CDR1 WSHSY and CDR2 SAAADI. Here the CDR3 reads CASRPGDNEQFF. For the CDR3, the DNA is TGCGCCAGCCGACCAGGGGACAATGAGCAGTTCTTC.

This clonotype showed up many times. The chain uses TRBV4-1 and TRBJ1-5; D gene unclear. V was pared by 0 bases and J by 0 bases, with 6 bases between. The length of the CDR3 is 15 residues. Germline V lookup: CDR1 MGHRA, CDR2 YSYEKL. This CDR3 reads CASSQEGNSNQPQHF. The CDR3 coding sequence is TGCGCCAGCAGCCAAGAAGGAAATAGCAATCAGCCCCAGCATTTT.

The gene calls are TRBV7-9 and TRBJ2-7, with no clear D. The V end lost 8 bases, the J end lost 2 bases, and 16 bases lay between the germline ends. The CDR3 is 14 residues long. The germline CDR1 and CDR2 sequences are SEHNR and FQNEAQ (reference sequence). CDR3 in amino acids: CASRKTAAAYEQYF. The DNA of the CDR3 is TGTGCCAGCCGGAAAACGGCGGCAGCCTACGAGCAGTACTTC.

The chain joins TRBV29-1 to TRBJ2-1, with 9 positions matching TRBD2. Unmatched junction bases numbered 6, after V lost 5 bases and J lost 7 bases. Germline CDR1 reads SQVTM; CDR2 reads ANQGSEA. This CDR3 comprises 13 residues. CDR3 DNA sequence: TGCAGCGTTCGAGCGGGAGGAATTAATGAGCAGTTCTTC. Translation: CSVRAGGINEQFF.

The sample holds a few counts of this clonotype. This sequence joins TRBV10-3 and TRBJ2-7; possibly TRBD2 for D (6 bases). V dropped 0 bases and J dropped 0 bases, with 9 bases sitting between them. The CDR3 is made up of 15 amino acids. From germline, CDR1 is ENHRY and CDR2 SYGVKD. The CDR3 DNA sequence: TGTGCCATCAGTGAGTCAGAGACTAGCTCCTACGAGCAGTACTTC. This sequence encodes CAISESETSSYEQYF.